This TCR beta chain was captured in a study of T cells in localized non-small cell lung cancer (dated by TCRdb to the early 2020s). In the study overall: T cell repertoires of 236 early-stage NSCLC patients were analyzed, with tumors being compared against uninvolved tumor-adjacent lungs. The cohort comprised 236 treatment-naïve NSCLC patients with resected, localized lung tumors. The mean age of the NSCLC patients was 60 to 85 years, with 130 or so men and around 100 women.

A note on this clone: The antigen it recognizes is unknown. Per-base quality was not reported, and no clone a single base away is much larger than it.

CDR1 and CDR2, per the germline V gene (reference sequence), are SEHNR and FQNEAQ. The CDR3 covers 12 residues, taking in both the cysteine and the phenylalanine. Left in the record is the CDR3 DNA by itself, 36 bases read in frame from the first base. Germline trimming: 5 bases from V, 6 bases from J; junction bases outside gene matches: 3. At diagnosis, peripheral blood, uninvolved tumor-adjacent lung and tumor were collected and were preserved as a mix of fresh-frozen and FFPE material. Blood samples were analyzed as peripheral blood mononuclear cells for TCR repertoire profiling. TCR beta CDR3 regions were sequenced from DNA using the immunoSEQ Assay. On the study's bioinformatics: To compute T cell density, TCR beta template counts were normalized to usable DNA, which was estimated by amplifying housekeeping genes. Richness was estimated using the preseqR package, with extrapolation to 400,000 templates for PBMC samples and to 120,000 templates for tissue samples. Clonality was calculated as one minus Pielou's evenness. Tissue-enriched TCRs were identified through differential abundance testing performed on productive amino-acid clonotypes, with a minimum total count of 5 and an alpha of 0.1. The Jaccard Index and the Morisita Overlap Index were used to measure repertoire overlap between compartments. GLIPH grouped TCR beta CDR3s together with public tetramer-defined viral CDR3s, and a viral motif had to include at least three viral sequences and also show V-gene enrichment. In TCRdb, the immuneACCESS table is reduced to in-frame sequences with V and J assigned. These tables do not hold every clone; where another copy was compared, an unresolved V gene accounts for under half, and the others remain unexplained. The V and J calls and clone size are taken from that table; D and trimming were inferred from the DNA. This sample has 10,000 or so clones in its table, and about 91% of those were observed once. The ten largest clones represent about 7.5% of the sample.

Broad study findings and their caveats: Of the top 100 tumor clones, a median of roughly 56 were detected in paired uninvolved adjacent lung; some 28 were also among that lung's top 100. Higher blood T cell density associated with longer overall survival, while higher adjacent-lung clonality associated with shorter survival. Multi-region tumor sequencing was not performed, so intratumor heterogeneity could not be excluded. Uninvolved tumor-adjacent lung showed the highest T cell clonality, higher than tumor, which suggests more focused antigenic responses in the uninvolved tumor-adjacent lung. Because of the exploratory design, TCR variables were selected using unadjusted p-values without false-discovery rate correction.

The V gene is TRBV7-9 and the J gene is TRBJ2-7, with TRBD1 identical over 8 junction bases. This TCR came from a woman aged 35 to 69 with stage I squamous cell lung carcinoma. Sample: peripheral blood, taken before any cancer treatment. This receptor has the CDR3 CASSRTGLEQYF. The DNA sequence is TGTGCCAGCAGCCGGACAGGGCTCGAGCAGTACTTC. The full variable domain, with segments outside the CDR3 supplied by the reference TRBV7-9 and TRBJ2-7 proteins, appears as DTGVSQNPRHKITKRGQNVTFRCDPISEHNRLYWYRQTLGQGPEFLTYFQNEAQLEKSRLLSDRFSAERPKGSFSTLEIQRTEQGDSAMYLCASSRTGLEQYFGPGTRLTVT.